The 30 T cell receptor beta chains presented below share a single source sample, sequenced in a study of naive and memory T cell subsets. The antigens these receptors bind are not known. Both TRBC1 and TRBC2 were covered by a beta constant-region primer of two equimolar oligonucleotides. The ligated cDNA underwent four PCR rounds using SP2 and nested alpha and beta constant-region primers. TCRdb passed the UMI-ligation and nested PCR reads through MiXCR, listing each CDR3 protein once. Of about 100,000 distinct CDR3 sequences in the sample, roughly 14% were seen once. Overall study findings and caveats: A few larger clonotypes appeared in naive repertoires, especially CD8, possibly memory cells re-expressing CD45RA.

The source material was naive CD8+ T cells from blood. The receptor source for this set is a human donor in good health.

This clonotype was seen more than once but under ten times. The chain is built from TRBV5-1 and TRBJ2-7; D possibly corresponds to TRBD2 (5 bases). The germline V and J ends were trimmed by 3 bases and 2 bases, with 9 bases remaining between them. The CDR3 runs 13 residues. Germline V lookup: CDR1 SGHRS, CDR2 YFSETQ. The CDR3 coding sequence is TGCGCCAGCAGCTCCATCGGGACCTACGAGCAGTACTTC. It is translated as CASSSIGTYEQYF.

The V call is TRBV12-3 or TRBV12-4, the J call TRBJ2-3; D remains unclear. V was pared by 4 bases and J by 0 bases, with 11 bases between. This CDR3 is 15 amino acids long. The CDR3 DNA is TGTGCCAGCAGTTGGCAAGCGCCTAGCACAGATACGCAGTATTTT. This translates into CASSWQAPSTDTQYF.

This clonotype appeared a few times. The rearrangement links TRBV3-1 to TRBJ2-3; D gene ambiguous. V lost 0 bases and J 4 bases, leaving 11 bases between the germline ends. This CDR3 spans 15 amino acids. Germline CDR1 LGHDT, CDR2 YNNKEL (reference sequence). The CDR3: CASSQDPTWADTQYF. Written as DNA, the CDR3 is TGTGCCAGCAGCCAAGATCCGACCTGGGCAGATACGCAGTATTTT.

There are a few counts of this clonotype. This CDR3 reads CASSQDQGLAGTNEQFF. In DNA form, the CDR3 reads TGTGCCAGCAGCCAAGATCAGGGGCTAGCGGGGACCAATGAGCAGTTCTTC. The rearrangement links TRBV14 to TRBJ2-1, with 9 bases matching TRBD2. Trimming cost V 0 bases and J 6 bases; bases outside gene matches: 9. The CDR3 loop spans 17 amino acids. Looked up from germline, CDR1 is SGHDN and CDR2 is FVKESK.

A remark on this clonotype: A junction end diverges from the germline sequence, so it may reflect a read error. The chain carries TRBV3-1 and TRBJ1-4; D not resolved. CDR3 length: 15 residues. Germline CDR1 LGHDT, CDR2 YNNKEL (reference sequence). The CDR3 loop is CASSQPTETSEKLFF. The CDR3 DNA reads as TGTGCCAGCAGCCAACCTACAGAGACTAGTGAAAAACTGTTTTTT.

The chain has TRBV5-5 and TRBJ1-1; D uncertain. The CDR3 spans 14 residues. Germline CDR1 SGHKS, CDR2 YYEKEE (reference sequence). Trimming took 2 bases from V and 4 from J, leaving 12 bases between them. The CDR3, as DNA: TGTGCCAGCAGCTTTGGTGGGTTGAGCACTGAAGCTTTCTTT. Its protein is CASSFGGLSTEAFF.

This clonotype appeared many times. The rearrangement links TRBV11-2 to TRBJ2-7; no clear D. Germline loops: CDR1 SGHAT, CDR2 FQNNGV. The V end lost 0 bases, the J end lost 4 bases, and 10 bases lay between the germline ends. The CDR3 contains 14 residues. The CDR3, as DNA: TGTGCCAGCAGCTTAGATCTTGAGAGATACGAGCAGTACTTC. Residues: CASSLDLERYEQYF.

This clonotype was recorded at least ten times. The CDR3 DNA reads as TGTGCCAGCAGTTACGTGAGCGGGGGCCTGAACACCGGGGAGCTGTTTTTT. It translates to CASSYVSGGLNTGELFF. This chain joins TRBV6-2 or TRBV6-3 and TRBJ2-2; TRBD2 aligns across 8 bases. The junction had 6 bases not matched to a gene; V was cut back by 2 bases and J by 1 base. The germline V gene has CDR1 MNHEY and CDR2 SVGEGT. CDR3 length: 17 residues.

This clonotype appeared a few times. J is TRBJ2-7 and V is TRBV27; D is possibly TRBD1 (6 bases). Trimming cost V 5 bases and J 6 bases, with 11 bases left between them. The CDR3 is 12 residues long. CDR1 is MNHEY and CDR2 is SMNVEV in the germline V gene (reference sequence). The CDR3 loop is CASSPGQIEQYF. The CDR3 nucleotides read TGTGCCAGCAGTCCTGGACAGATCGAGCAGTACTTC.

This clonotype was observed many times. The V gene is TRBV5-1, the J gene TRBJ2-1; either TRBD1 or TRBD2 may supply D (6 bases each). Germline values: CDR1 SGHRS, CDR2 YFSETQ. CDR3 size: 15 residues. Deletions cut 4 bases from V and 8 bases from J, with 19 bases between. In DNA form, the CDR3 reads TGCGCCAGCAGCCCGACGAAGGGGGGAGGCCATGAGCAGTTCTTC. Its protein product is CASSPTKGGGHEQFF.

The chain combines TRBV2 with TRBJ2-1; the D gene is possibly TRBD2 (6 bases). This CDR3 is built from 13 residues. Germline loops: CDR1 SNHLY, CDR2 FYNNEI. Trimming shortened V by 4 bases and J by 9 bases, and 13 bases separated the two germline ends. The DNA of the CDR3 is TGTGCCAGCAGTGTTCCTAGCGAGGGTGAGCAGTTCTTC. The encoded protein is CASSVPSEGEQFF. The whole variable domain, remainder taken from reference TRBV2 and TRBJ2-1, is EPEVTQTPSHQVTQMGQEVILRCVPISNHLYFYWYRQILGQKVEFLVSFYNNEISEKSEIFDDQFSVERPDGSNFTLKIRSTKLEDSAMYFCASSVPSEGEQFFGPGTRLTVL.

The CDR3 protein is CASSYTGAEAFF. CDR3 bases: TGTGCCAGCAGTTACACCGGGGCCGAAGCTTTCTTT. V usage is TRBV6-6 and J usage is TRBJ1-1; D may be TRBD1 (5 bases). V was trimmed by 2 bases and J by 8 bases, leaving 9 bases between them. The CDR3 totals 12 residues. Per germline, CDR1 MNHNY and CDR2 SVGAGI (reference sequence).

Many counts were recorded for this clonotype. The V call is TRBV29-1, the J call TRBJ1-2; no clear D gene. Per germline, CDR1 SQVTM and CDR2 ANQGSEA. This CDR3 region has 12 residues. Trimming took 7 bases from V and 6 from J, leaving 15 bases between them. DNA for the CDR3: TGCAGCGCTCTCCCCATGGGCGATGGCTACACCTTC. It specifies CSALPMGDGYTF.

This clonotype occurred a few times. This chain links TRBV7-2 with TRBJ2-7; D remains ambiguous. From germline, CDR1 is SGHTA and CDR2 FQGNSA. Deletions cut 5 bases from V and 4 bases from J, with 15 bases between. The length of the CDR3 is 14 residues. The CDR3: CASSPMANDYEQYF. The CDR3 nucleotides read TGTGCCAGCAGCCCCATGGCGAACGATTACGAGCAGTACTTC.

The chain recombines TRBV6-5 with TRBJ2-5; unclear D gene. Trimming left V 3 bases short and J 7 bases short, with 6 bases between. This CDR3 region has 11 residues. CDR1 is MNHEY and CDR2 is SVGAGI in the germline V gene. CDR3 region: CASSYDGTQYF. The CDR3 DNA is TGTGCCAGCAGTTATGATGGGACCCAGTACTTC.

In DNA, the CDR3 is TGTGCCACCCACAGCGGGTCTGGGGCCAACGTCCTGACTTTC. Translation gives CATHSGSGANVLTF. V and J are TRBV12-3 or TRBV12-4 and TRBJ2-6, with a weak D call TRBD2 (6 bases). V was cut by 10 bases and J by 1 base, with 11 bases left in between. This CDR3 region has 14 residues.

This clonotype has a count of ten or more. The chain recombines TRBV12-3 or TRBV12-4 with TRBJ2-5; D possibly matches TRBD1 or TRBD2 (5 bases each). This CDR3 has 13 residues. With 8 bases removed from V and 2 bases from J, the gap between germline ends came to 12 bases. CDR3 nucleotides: TGTGCCAGCTCCCGGGACCCGCAAGAGACCCAGTACTTC. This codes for CASSRDPQETQYF.

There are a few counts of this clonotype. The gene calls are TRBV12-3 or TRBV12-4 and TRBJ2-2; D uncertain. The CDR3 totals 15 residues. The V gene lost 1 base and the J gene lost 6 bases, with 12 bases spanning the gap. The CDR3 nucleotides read TGTGCCAGCAGTTTAGAAGTAGGCCGAGCCGGGGAGCTGTTTTTT. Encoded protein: CASSLEVGRAGELFF.

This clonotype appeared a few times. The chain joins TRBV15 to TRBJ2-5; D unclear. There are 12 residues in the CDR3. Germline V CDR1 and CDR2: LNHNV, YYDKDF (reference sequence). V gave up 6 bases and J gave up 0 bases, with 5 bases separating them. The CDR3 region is CATRQYQETQYF. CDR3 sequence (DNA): TGTGCCACCAGGCAGTACCAAGAGACCCAGTACTTC.

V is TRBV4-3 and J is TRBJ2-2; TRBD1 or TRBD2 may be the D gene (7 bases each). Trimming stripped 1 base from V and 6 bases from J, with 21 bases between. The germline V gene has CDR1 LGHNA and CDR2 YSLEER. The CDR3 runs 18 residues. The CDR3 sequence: CASSQAPWGGGGAGELFF. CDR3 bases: TGCGCCAGCAGCCAAGCCCCCTGGGGAGGGGGCGGAGCCGGGGAGCTGTTTTTT.

CDR3 residues: CASSQDPESPLSTYEQYF. As DNA, the CDR3 is TGTGCCAGCAGCCAAGATCCAGAGAGCCCATTGAGCACCTACGAGCAGTACTTC. V usage is TRBV4-2 and J usage is TRBJ2-7; no clear D. The ends were cut back, 0 bases at V and 2 bases at J, with 20 bases in the middle. Per the germline V gene, CDR1 is LGHNA and CDR2 is YNFKEQ. This CDR3 contains 18 residues.

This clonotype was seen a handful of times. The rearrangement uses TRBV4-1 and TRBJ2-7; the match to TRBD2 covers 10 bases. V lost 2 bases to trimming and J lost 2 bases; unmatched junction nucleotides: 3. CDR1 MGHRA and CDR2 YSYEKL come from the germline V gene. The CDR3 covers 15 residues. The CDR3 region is CASSQTSGATYEQYF. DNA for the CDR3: TGCGCCAGCAGCCAAACTAGCGGGGCTACCTACGAGCAGTACTTC.

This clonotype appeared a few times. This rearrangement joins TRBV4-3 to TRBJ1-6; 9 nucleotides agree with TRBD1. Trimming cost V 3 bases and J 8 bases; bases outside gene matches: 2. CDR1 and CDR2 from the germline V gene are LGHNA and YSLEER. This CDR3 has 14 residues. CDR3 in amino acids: CASSQDRGDSPLHF. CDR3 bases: TGCGCCAGCAGCCAGGACAGGGGAGATTCACCCCTCCACTTT.

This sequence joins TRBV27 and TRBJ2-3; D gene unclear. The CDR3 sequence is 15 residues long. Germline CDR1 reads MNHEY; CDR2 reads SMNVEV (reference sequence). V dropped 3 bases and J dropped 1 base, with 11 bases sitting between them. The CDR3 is CASSFGVLGTDTQYF. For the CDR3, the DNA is TGTGCCAGCAGTTTTGGGGTGTTGGGCACAGATACGCAGTATTTT.

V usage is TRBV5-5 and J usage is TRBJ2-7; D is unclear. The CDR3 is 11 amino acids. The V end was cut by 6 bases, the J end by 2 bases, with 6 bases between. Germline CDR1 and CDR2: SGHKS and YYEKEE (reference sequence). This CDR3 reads CASTTPYEQYF. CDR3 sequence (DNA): TGTGCCAGCACCACACCCTACGAGCAGTACTTC.

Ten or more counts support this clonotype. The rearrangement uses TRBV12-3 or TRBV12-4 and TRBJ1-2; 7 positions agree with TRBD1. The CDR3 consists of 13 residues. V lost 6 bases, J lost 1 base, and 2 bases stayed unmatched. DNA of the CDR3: TGTGCCAGCAGGACAGGGTTTAACTATGGCTACACCTTC. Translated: CASRTGFNYGYTF.

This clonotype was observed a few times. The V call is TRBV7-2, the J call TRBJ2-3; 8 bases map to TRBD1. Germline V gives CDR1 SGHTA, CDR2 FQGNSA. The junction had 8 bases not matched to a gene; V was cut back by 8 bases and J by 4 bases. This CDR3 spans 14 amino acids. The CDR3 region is CASGGQGIPDTQYF. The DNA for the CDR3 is TGTGCCAGCGGAGGACAGGGAATTCCAGATACGCAGTATTTT.

DNA for the CDR3: TGCAGCGTTCCATGGTCAGAGACCCAGTACTTC. It yields the protein CSVPWSETQYF. This chain uses TRBV29-1 with TRBJ2-5; D remains ambiguous. Per germline, CDR1 SQVTM and CDR2 ANQGSEA. V shed 5 bases and J shed 4 bases, with 8 bases lying between them. The CDR3 is made up of 11 amino acids.

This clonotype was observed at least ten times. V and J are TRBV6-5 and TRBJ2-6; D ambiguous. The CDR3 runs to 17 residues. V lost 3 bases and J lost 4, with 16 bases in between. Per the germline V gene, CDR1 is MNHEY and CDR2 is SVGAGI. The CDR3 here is CASSYALTSLGANVLTF. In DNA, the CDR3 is TGTGCCAGCAGTTATGCACTAACCTCTCTCGGGGCCAACGTCCTGACTTTC.

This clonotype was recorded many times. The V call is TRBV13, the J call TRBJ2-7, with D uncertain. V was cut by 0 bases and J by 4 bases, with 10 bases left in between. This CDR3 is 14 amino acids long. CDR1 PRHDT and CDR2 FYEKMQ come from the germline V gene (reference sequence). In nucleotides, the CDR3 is TGTGCCAGCAGCTTAGGGGCAGTGGGGTACGAGCAGTACTTC. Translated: CASSLGAVGYEQYF.